Below are 10 T cell receptor beta chains sequenced from a single sample in a study of cytotoxic CD8 clonotypes in ibrutinib-treated CLL. Produced via immunoSEQ multiplex PCR; TCRdb's table is partial and in-frame only. Seen here are about 200,000 clones, 65% to 80% observed once, and the top ten hold 5.9%. Material: PBMCs, obtained after 12 months of ibrutinib treatment. Receptors originate from a human donor with chronic lymphocytic leukemia.

The rearrangement uses TRBV6-5 and TRBJ1-1; tentative D call: TRBD1 (6 bases). Germline loops: CDR1 MNHEY, CDR2 SVGAGI. Trimming took off 4 bases at V and 4 bases at J, with 19 bases between the two ends. The CDR3 has 16 residues. CDR3 loop: CASSFAISGVVTEAFF. For the CDR3, the DNA is TGTGCCAGCAGTTTCGCGATATCAGGGGTAGTCACTGAAGCTTTCTTT.

The rearrangement links TRBV7-2 to TRBJ2-7; D is possibly TRBD1 (5 bases). The CDR3 runs 12 residues. Trimming took 4 bases from V and 5 from J, leaving 9 bases between them. Germline lookup yields CDR1 SGHTA and CDR2 FQGNSA. As DNA, the CDR3 is TGTGCCAGCAGCTCCAGGGCGCACGAGCAGTACTTC. Its translation: CASSSRAHEQYF.

This clone came up a few times. The V gene is TRBV4-2, the J gene TRBJ1-1, with 7 bases fitting TRBD1. The CDR3 sequence is 15 residues long. Germline lookup yields CDR1 LGHNA and CDR2 YNFKEQ. The J segment lost 1 base and the V segment lost 0 bases, leaving 2 bases of the junction unmatched. CDR3 region: CASSQERGPNTEAFF. The CDR3 DNA follows: TGTGCCAGCAGCCAAGAAAGGGGGCCGAACACTGAAGCTTTCTTT.

This clone showed up just a few times. This chain joins TRBV10-3 and TRBJ1-3; D is undetermined. Germline V lookup: CDR1 ENHRY, CDR2 SYGVKD. This CDR3 region has 15 residues. V shed 4 bases and J shed 2 bases, with 12 bases lying between them. CDR3 DNA: TGTGCCATCAGTGCGGTTGAAAGGGCTGGAAACACCATATATTTT. Residues: CAISAVERAGNTIYF.

In DNA form, the CDR3 reads TGTGCCAGCAGCTTGAGTACAGGGGCCACTGAAGCTTTCTTT. It yields the protein CASSLSTGATEAFF. The V and J genes are TRBV5-6 and TRBJ1-1; 7 bases fit TRBD1. The junction had 4 bases not matched to a gene; V was cut back by 1 base and J by 4 bases. Germline lookup yields CDR1 SGHDT and CDR2 YYEEEE. This CDR3 spans 14 amino acids.

This chain joins TRBV11-2 and TRBJ1-2; TRBD1 agrees at 8 bases. CDR3 size: 15 residues. V lost 5 bases and J lost 3; bases outside the gene matches: 8. The germline V gene has CDR1 SGHAT and CDR2 FQNNGV. The CDR3 DNA reads as TGTGCCAGCAGCGCGTTACAGGGGGGACACTATGGCTACACCTTC. Translation: CASSALQGGHYGYTF.

The DNA of the CDR3 is TGTGCCAGCAGCTATGGTAAAACTAATGAAAAACTGTTTTTT. Amino acids: CASSYGKTNEKLFF. The gene calls are TRBV5-6 and TRBJ1-4; D remains ambiguous. The CDR3 is 14 residues long. The germline V gene encodes CDR1 SGHDT and CDR2 YYEEEE. V was cut by 3 bases and J by 1 base, with 7 bases left in between.

The chain is built from TRBV4-1 and TRBJ2-3; 7 nucleotides agree with TRBD2. The ends lost 4 bases at V and 2 bases at J; junction bases unmatched: 9. Germline CDR1 MGHRA, CDR2 YSYEKL. This CDR3 spans 16 amino acids. The CDR3 DNA follows: TGCGCCAGCAGCCGACGGGGCGGGGGTTACACAGATACGCAGTATTTT. This codes for CASSRRGGGYTDTQYF.

The chain recombines TRBV14 with TRBJ2-5, with TRBD2 identical over 7 bases. Germline CDR1 is SGHDN and CDR2 is FVKESK. The J segment lost 5 bases and the V segment lost 4 bases, leaving 13 bases of the junction unmatched. CDR3 length: 16 amino acids. The CDR3 here is CASSPLSGKDGETQYF. The CDR3 DNA is TGTGCCAGCAGCCCCTTGAGCGGGAAGGATGGGGAGACCCAGTACTTC.

The rearrangement uses TRBV30 and TRBJ2-3; 7 nucleotides align to TRBD1. This CDR3 comprises 14 residues. Trimming cost V 3 bases and J 5 bases; bases outside gene matches: 8. CDR1 GTSNPN and CDR2 SVGIG come from the germline V gene (reference sequence). The CDR3 DNA sequence: TGTGCCTGGAGATTACCCGCAGGGGGAGATACGCAGTATTTT. Protein: CAWRLPAGGDTQYF.